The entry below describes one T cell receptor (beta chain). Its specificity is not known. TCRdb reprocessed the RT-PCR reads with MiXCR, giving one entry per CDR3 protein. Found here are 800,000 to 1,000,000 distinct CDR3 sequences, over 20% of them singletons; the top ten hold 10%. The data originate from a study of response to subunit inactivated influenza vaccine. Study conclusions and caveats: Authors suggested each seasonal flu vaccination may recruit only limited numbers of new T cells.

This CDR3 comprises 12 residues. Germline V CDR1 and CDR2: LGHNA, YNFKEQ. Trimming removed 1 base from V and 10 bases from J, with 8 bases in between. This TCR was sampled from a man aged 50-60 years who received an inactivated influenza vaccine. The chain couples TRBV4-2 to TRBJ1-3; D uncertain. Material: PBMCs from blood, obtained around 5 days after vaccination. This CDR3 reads CASSQVSETIYF. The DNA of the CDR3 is TGTGCCAGCAGCCAAGTCTCGGAAACCATATATTTT.